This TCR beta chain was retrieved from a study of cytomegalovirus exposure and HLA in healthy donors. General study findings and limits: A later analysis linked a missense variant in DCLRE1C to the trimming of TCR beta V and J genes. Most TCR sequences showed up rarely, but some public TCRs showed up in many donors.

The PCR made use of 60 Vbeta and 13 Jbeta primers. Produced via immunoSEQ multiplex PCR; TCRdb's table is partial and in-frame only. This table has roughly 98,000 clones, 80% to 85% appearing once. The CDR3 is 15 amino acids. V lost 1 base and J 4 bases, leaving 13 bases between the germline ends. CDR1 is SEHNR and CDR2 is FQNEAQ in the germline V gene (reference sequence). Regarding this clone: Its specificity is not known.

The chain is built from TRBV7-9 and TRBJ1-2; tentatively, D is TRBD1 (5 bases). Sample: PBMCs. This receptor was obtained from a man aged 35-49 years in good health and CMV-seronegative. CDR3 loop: CASSLEGQGGYGYTF. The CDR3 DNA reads TGTGCCAGCAGCTTAGAAGGGCAGGGAGGCTATGGCTACACCTTC.